Presented here are 6 T cell receptor beta chains from one specimen sequenced in a study of neurological immune-mediated disorders (dated by TCRdb to about 2019). Library method: 5' RACE. The reads were generated on an Illumina HiSeq 2500. TCRdb reanalyzed the raw reads on its own, using fastp at Q25 for trimming and MiXCR for clone calling, and kept in-frame beta chains. Each entry merges the rows of one CDR3 protein and shows their most common DNA and genes. This sample holds tens of thousands of distinct CDR3 sequences; 4.5% were observed only once. 6.5% to 7.5% of the sample lies in the top ten. Sequencing used PBMCs. These receptors were collected from a man aged 25-40 years with multiple sclerosis.

This clonotype was seen many times. This chain links TRBV7-2 with TRBJ1-1, with D perhaps TRBD1 (6 bases). CDR1 is SGHTA and CDR2 is FQGNSA in the germline V gene. V lost 5 bases to trimming and J lost 6 bases, with 16 bases between them. This CDR3 has 14 amino acids. CDR3 protein: CASSPPGALSEAFF. CDR3 coding DNA: TGTGCCAGCAGCCCCCCAGGGGCCTTATCTGAAGCTTTCTTT.

A word on this clonotype: This may be a read error: a much more frequent sequence differs by one nucleotide. The V call is TRBV5-1, the J call TRBJ1-1; 7 bases agree with TRBD1. CDR3 length: 14 residues. CDR1 and CDR2 from the germline V gene are SGHRS and YFSETQ. DNA of the CDR3: TGCACCAGCAGGGGGGGGGCAGCGGACACTGAAGCTTTCTTT. Translated: CTSRGGAADTEAFF.

This clonotype was seen a few times. This sequence joins TRBV7-8 and TRBJ2-2; 10 bases align to TRBD1. Unmatched junction bases numbered 8, after V lost 1 base and J lost 3 bases. The CDR3 length is 18 residues. CDR1 and CDR2 (germline): SGHVS, FQNEAQ. The CDR3 sequence is CASSLEVSGTGDTGELFF. The DNA of the CDR3 is TGTGCCAGCAGCTTAGAGGTGTCCGGGACAGGGGACACCGGGGAGCTGTTTTTT.

This clonotype was recorded a few times. The chain couples TRBV6-1 to TRBJ1-1; no reliable D call. Trimming cost V 10 bases and J 1 base, with 13 bases left between them. Looked up from germline, CDR1 is MNHNS and CDR2 is SASEGT. This CDR3 is built from 13 residues. The CDR3 is CATMKQRNTEAFF. For the CDR3, the DNA is TGTGCCACCATGAAGCAGAGGAACACTGAAGCTTTCTTT.

The table lists this clonotype with a few counts. The chain joins TRBV27 to TRBJ1-5, with D possibly matching TRBD1 (6 bases). The CDR3 extends over 15 amino acids. CDR1 is MNHEY, CDR2 SMNVEV, per germline (reference sequence). V lost 2 bases, J lost 2 bases, and 10 bases lay in between. Written as DNA, the CDR3 is TGTGCCAGCAGTTTAGTATACAGGGGCAATCAGCCCCAGCATTTT. It codes for CASSLVYRGNQPQHF.

This clonotype was seen at least ten times. V is TRBV15 and J is TRBJ1-4; D gene uncertain. The germline CDR1 and CDR2 sequences are LNHNV and YYDKDF (reference sequence). The CDR3 runs to 16 residues. Trimming left V 2 bases short and J 0 bases short, with 10 bases between. CDR3 amino acids: CATSRQSSATNEKLFF. Written as DNA, the CDR3 is TGTGCCACCAGCAGACAGTCCTCTGCAACTAATGAAAAACTGTTTTTT.